Below, 6 T cell receptor beta chains from the same sample are listed, as sequenced in a study of CD8 T cells in ankylosing spondylitis. TCRdb ran MiXCR on the 5' RACE reads and lists one entry per CDR3 protein. The profile shows approximately 250,000 distinct CDR3 sequences, approximately 8.4% of them singletons. The source material was blood, either unsorted or a sorted T cell fraction (not recorded which). The receptors were gathered from a female donor with ankylosing spondylitis or in good health (not recorded which).

This clonotype was counted at least ten times. V usage is TRBV29-1 and J usage is TRBJ2-5; D possibly corresponds to TRBD1 (6 bases). V lost 6 bases and J lost 7, with 12 bases in between. The CDR3 length is 11 residues. In germline, CDR1 is SQVTM, CDR2 ANQGSEA. The CDR3 spells CSVTQQGTQYF. CDR3 DNA: TGCAGCGTGACCCAACAGGGGACCCAGTACTTC.

This clonotype was found many times. CDR3 DNA sequence: TGTGCCAGCAGCGCGAGCGGGATGAACACCGGGGAGCTGTTTTTT. Its protein product is CASSASGMNTGELFF. This chain uses TRBV9 with TRBJ2-2; 7 bases map to TRBD2. The V gene end was trimmed by 3 bases and the J gene end by 1 base; junction bases not matched to a gene: 3. The CDR3 is 15 residues long. The V gene's germline CDR1 is SGDLS and CDR2 YYNGEE.

The chain employs TRBV20-1 and TRBJ1-5; a weak D match, TRBD1 (5 bases). The CDR3 consists of 18 residues. Trimming removed 3 bases from V and 0 bases from J, with 21 bases in between. CDR1 DFQATT and CDR2 SNEGSKA come from the germline V gene (reference sequence). The CDR3 spells CSARDISSLPYSNQPQHF. CDR3 DNA: TGCAGTGCTAGGGACATCTCAAGCCTACCTTATAGCAATCAGCCCCAGCATTTT.

This clonotype occurred many times. This chain joins TRBV6-1 and TRBJ1-4, with TRBD1 matching 8 bases. The V and J ends lost 6 bases and 0 bases, in that order; junction bases with no gene match: 6. The CDR3 is 16 amino acids. Germline V gene data show CDR1 as MNHNS and CDR2 as SASEGT. CDR3 sequence: CASSRGTGSTNEKLFF. The CDR3 nucleotides are TGTGCCAGCAGCAGAGGGACAGGCTCAACTAATGAAAAACTGTTTTTT.

Many counts were recorded for this clonotype. This sequence joins TRBV3-1 and TRBJ2-7; D unresolved. From germline, CDR1 is LGHDT and CDR2 YNNKEL (reference sequence). Deletions cut 2 bases from V and 0 bases from J, with 8 bases between. The CDR3 totals 14 residues. The CDR3 reads CASSQQWSSYEQYF. The CDR3 nucleotides read TGTGCCAGCAGCCAACAGTGGAGCTCCTACGAGCAGTACTTC.

At least ten counts were recorded for this clonotype. The CDR3 DNA follows: TGCGCCAGCAGGATCCAGGGAGGGGAGAACACTGAAGCTTTCTTT. This gives the protein CASRIQGGENTEAFF. This chain connects TRBV5-1 to TRBJ1-1; TRBD1 might be the D (5 bases). There are 15 residues in the CDR3. V lost 5 bases and J 1 base, leaving 15 bases between the germline ends. Looked up from germline, CDR1 is SGHRS and CDR2 is YFSETQ.